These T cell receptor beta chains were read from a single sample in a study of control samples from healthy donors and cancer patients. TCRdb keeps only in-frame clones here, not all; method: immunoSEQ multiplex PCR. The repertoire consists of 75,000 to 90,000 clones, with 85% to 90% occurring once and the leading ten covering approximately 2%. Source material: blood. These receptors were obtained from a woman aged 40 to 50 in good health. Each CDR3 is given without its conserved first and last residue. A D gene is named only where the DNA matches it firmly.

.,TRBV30,AWSETGASGNTIY
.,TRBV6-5,ASRPLPNTGELF
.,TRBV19,ASKRGRGANYGYT
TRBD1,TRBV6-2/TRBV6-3,ASSYAQGASGYT
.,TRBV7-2,ASSLGPTNEKLF
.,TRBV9,ASSATSSNTGELF
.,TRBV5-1,ASSLWGGRLDTQY
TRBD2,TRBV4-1,ASSQVDLLGGGDNEQF
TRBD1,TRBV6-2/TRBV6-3,ASSAGTGDNSPLH
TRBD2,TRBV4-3,ASSQDRRGAVTDTQY
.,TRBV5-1,ASSLESQGYEQY
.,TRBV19,ASSTQGDFNQPQH
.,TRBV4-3,ASSQDRVRSPLH
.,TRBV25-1,ASSEYWSSGAEAF
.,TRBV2,ASSDGPEQF
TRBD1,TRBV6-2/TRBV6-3,ASSYGTGGYEQY
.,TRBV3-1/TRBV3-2,ASSQGWCTYNSPLH
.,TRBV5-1,ASSLVRGTDTQY
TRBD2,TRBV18,ASSPGLAGNTGELF
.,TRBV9,ASSVAGSYEQY
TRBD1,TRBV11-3,ASSPRQGNTGELF
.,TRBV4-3,ASSKNNEQF
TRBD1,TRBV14,ASSRQGVPNEKLF
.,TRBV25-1,ASSGHGAGGGYT
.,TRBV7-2,ASSLISLVGSGNTIY
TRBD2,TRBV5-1,ASSWGTSGGQETQY
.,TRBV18,ASSPPGQNTEAF
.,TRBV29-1,SVVAPPRQGSTFSGNTIY
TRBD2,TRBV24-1,ATSQAGGGSNTQY
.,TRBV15,ATSGDMSGAEAF
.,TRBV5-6,ASSLVGGNNEQF
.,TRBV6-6,ASSYGQRAVHGYT
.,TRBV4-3,ASSQDTGGGELF
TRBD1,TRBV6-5,AGARGRNSPLH
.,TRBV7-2,ASTLGGTVRETQY
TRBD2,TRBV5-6,ASSPTSGTYEQY
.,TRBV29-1,SVRAGSSYEQY
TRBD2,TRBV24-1,ATSDLVGGRNEQY
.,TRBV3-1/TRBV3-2,ASSPRDRGNTIY
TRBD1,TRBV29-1,SVFNRGNTEAF
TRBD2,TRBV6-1,ASSALRAGGGASYNEQF
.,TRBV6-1,ASSELENYGYT
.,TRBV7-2,ASSPGTSGNTIY
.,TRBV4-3,ASSHRQGRCGYGYT
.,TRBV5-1,ASSLARYGYT
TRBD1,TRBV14,ASTGQGDNEQY
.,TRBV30,AWRGAPNSPLH
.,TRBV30,AWSVQGLPTDEQF
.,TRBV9,ASSLWGGPRETQY
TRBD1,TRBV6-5,ASSYAATGEGTEAF
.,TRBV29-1,SFRQAGELF
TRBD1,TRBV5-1,ASRLGGTGEALH
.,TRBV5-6,ASSLVDSGNTIY
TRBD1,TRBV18,ASSANRQGSGYT
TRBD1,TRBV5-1,ASSLGGTGVYGYT
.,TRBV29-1,SVVKPDTEAF